This TCR beta chain was observed in a study of regulatory T cells in long-lasting Graves disease. This CDR3 region has 19 residues. Germline lookup yields CDR1 MNHNS and CDR2 SASEGT. V lost 6 bases and J lost 0; bases outside the gene matches: 13. Time point described: persistent/refractory GD, antithyroid drugs over 5 years with positive TRAb. Scientists built the TCR library using RNA that was extracted from PBMCs. Construction of the TCR beta libraries employed iRepertoire HTBI primers in conjunction with Arm-PCR of CDR3 regions. TCRdb recomputed calls from the multiplex PCR reads with MiXCR, one row per CDR3 protein. This table has hundreds of thousands of distinct CDR3 sequences, less than 25% appearing once. Only a few counts were recorded for this clonotype.

The TCR was taken from a female donor with Graves disease. The input for sequencing was peripheral blood mononuclear cells (PBMCs), taken when the disease was refractory, from a patient treated with antithyroid drugs. This chain joins TRBV6-1 and TRBJ2-6; TRBD2 agrees at 8 bases. The CDR3 here is CASSKQLAADLSGANVLTF. CDR3 nucleotide sequence: TGTGCCAGCAGCAAACAACTAGCGGCTGACCTCTCTGGGGCCAACGTCCTGACTTTC.